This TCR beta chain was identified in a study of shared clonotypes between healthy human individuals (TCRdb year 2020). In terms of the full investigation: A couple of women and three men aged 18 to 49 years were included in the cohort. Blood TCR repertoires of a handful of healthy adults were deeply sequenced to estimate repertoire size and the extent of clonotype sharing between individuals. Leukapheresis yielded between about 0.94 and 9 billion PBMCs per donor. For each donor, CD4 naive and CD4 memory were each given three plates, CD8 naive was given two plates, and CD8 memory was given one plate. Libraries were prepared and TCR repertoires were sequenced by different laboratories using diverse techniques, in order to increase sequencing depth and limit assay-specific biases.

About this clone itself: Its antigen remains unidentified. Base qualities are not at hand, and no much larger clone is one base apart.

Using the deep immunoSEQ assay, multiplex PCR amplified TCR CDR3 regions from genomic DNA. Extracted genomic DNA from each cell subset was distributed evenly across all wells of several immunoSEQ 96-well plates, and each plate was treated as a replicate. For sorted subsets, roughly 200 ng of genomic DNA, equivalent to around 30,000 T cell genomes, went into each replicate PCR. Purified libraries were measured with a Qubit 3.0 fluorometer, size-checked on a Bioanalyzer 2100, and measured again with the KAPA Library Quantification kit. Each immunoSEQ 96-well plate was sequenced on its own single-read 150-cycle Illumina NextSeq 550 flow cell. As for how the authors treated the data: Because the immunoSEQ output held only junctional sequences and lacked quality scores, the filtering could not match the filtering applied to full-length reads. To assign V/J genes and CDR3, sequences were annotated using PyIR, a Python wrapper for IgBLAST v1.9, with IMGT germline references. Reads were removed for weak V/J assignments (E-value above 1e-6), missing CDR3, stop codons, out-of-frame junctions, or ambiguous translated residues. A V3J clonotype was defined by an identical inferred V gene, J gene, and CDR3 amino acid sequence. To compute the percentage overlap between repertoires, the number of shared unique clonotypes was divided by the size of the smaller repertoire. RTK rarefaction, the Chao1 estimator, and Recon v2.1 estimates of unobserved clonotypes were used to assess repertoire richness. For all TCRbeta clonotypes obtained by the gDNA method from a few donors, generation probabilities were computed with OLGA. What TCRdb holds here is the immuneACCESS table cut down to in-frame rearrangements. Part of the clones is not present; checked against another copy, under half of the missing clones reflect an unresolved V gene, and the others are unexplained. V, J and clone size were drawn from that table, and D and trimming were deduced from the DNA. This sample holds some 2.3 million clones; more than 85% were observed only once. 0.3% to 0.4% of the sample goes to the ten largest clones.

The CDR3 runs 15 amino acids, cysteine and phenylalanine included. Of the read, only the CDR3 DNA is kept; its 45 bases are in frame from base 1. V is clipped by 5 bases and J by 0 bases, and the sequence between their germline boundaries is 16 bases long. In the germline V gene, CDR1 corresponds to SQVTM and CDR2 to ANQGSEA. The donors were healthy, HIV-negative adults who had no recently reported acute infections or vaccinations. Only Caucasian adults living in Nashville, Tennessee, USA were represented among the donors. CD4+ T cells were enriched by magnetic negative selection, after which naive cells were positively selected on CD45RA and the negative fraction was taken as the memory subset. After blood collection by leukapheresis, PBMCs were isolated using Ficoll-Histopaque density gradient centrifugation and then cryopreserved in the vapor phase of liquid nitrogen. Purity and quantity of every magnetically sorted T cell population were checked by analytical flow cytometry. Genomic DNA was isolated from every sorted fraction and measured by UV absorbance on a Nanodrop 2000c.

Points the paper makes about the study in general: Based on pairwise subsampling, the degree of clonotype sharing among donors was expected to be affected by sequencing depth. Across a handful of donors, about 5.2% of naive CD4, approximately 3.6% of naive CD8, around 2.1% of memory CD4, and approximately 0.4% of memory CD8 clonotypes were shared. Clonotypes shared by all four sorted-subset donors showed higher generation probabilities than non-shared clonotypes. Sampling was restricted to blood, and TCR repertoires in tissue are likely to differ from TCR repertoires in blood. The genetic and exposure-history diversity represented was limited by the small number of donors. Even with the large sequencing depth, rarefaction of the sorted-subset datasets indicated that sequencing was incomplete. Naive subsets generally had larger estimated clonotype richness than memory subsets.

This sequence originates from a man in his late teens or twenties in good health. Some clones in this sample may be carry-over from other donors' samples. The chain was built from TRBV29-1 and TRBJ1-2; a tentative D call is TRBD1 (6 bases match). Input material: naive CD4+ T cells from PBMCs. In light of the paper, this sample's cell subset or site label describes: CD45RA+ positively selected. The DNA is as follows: TGCAGCGTTTGTACTTCAGGGGAAGCTAACTATGGCTACACCTTC. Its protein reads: CSVCTSGEANYGYTF.